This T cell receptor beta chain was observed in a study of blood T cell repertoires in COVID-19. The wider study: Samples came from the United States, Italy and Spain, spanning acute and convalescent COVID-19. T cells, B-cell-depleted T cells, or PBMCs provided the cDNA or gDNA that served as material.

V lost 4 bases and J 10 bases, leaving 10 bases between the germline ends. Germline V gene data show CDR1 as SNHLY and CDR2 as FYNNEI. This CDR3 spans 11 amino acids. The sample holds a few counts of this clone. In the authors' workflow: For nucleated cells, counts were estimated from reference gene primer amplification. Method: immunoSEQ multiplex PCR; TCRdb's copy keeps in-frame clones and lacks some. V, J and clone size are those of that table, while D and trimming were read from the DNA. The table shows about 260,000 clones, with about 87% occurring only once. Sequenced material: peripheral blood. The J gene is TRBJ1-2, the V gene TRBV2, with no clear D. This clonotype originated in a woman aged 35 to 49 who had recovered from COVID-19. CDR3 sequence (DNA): TGTGCCAGCAGTGCTACCCGTGCCTACACCTTC. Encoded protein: CASSATRAYTF. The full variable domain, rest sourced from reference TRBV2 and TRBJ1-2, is EPEVTQTPSHQVTQMGQEVILRCVPISNHLYFYWYRQILGQKVEFLVSFYNNEISEKSEIFDDQFSVERPDGSNFTLKIRSTKLEDSAMYFCASSATRAYTFGSGTRLTVV.